What follows describes a single T cell receptor beta chain. This sample stems from a study of blood T cell repertoires in COVID-19. Across the study: COVID-19 samples from acute and convalescent phases originated in the United States, Italy and Spain.

V lost 4 bases and J lost 1, with 10 bases in between. CDR3 length: 14 amino acids. The germline V gene has CDR1 SGDLS and CDR2 YYNGEE. Clones were read by immunoSEQ multiplex PCR, and TCRdb kept only the in-frame ones, dropping some. This table has 200,000 to 250,000 clones, over 75% appearing once. The TCR sequence derives from a woman in her thirties or forties with acute or convalescent COVID-19. The sequencing sample was made of peripheral blood. V and J are TRBV9 and TRBJ2-3; D not certain. The DNA for the CDR3 is TGTGCCAGCAGCCTCCGTGGAGGCACAGATACGCAGTATTTT. Its protein product is CASSLRGGTDTQYF.